A selection of T cell receptor beta chains follows, all from one sample in a study of T cell changes during pregnancy in multiple sclerosis. Profiling relied on immunoSEQ multiplex PCR, and the TCRdb table lists in-frame clones only, not all of them. This table has some 36,000 clones, about 90% appearing once. The sample was CD4+ T cells from peripheral blood mononuclear cells, taken in the second trimester of pregnancy. The receptors derive from a female donor in good health, enrolled as a control in a pregnancy study. Each CDR3 is given with its conserved first and last residue.

CDR3	J	V
CASGSAGTGLSGELFF	TRBJ2-2	TRBV12-5
CASSPGLQETQYF	TRBJ2-5	TRBV2
CASSLWTGLTMNTEAFF	TRBJ1-1	TRBV7-2
CASSLPTSGGSRGANVLTF	TRBJ2-6	TRBV19
CASNPLGGEGETQYF	TRBJ2-5	TRBV9
CASSFGTVNQPQHF	TRBJ1-5	TRBV5-6
CASSFKSGGDTDTQYF	TRBJ2-3	TRBV7-2
CASASSGTGYEQYF	TRBJ2-7	TRBV5-1
CASSWGGSGNTIYF	TRBJ1-3	TRBV28
CASSSGGRGMNEQFF	TRBJ2-1	TRBV6-5
CATPRDSLSAKNIQYF	TRBJ2-4	TRBV27
CASNLGGSGYEQYF	TRBJ2-7	TRBV5-4
CASSLVALARNEQFF	TRBJ2-1	TRBV7-2
CASSLATSGRANTEAFF	TRBJ1-1	TRBV5-1